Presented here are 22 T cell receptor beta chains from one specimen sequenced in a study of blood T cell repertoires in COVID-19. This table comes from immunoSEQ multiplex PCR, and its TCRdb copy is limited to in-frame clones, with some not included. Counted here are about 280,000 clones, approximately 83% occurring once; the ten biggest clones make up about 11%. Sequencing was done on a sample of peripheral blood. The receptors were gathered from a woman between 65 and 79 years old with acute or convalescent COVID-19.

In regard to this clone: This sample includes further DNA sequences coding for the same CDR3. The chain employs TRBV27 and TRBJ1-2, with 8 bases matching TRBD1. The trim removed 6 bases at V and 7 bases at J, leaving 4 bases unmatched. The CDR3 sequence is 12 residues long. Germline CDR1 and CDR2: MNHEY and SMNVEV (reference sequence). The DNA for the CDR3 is TGTGCCAGCAGCCCCGGGACAGGTGGCTACACCTTC. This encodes CASSPGTGGYTF.

In nucleotides, the CDR3 is TGTGCCAGCAGCCCCTACGACAGGGAGGCTAACTATGGCTACACCTTC. Translating it yields CASSPYDREANYGYTF. V usage is TRBV5-5 and J usage is TRBJ1-2; TRBD1 agrees at 7 bases. V lost 4 bases, J lost 0 bases, and 9 bases stayed unmatched. Germline CDR1 is SGHKS and CDR2 is YYEKEE (reference sequence). The CDR3 contains 16 residues.

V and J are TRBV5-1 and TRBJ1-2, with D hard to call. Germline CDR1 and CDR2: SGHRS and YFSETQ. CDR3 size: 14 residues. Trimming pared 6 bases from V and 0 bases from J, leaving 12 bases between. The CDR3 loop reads CASNTDTTNYGYTF. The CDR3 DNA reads TGCGCCAGCAATACCGACACCACTAACTATGGCTACACCTTC.

Here the CDR3 DNA reads TGTGCCAGCAGTGAATCCCTTTATGGCTACACCTTC. This encodes CASSESLYGYTF. This chain connects TRBV6-1 to TRBJ1-2; no clear D. CDR3 length equals 12 residues. The V end lost 2 bases, the J end lost 5 bases, and 6 bases lay between the germline ends. The V gene's germline CDR1 is MNHNS and CDR2 SASEGT.

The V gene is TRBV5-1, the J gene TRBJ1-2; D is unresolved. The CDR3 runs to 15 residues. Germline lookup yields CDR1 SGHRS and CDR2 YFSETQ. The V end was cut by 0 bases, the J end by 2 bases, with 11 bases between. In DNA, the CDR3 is TGCGCCAGCAGCTTGGGGAGCCGTGCCAACTATGGCTACACCTTC. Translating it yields CASSLGSRANYGYTF.

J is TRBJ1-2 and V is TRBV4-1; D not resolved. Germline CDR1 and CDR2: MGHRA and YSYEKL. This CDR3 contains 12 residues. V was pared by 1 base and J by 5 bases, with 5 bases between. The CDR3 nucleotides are TGCGCCAGCAGCCAAGTTAATTATGGCTACACCTTC. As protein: CASSQVNYGYTF.

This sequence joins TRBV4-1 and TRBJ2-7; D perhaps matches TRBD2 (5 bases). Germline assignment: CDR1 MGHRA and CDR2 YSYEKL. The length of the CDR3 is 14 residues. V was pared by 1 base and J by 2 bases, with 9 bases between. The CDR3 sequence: CASSQVEGAYEQYF. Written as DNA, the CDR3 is TGCGCCAGCAGCCAAGTTGAGGGTGCCTACGAGCAGTACTTC.

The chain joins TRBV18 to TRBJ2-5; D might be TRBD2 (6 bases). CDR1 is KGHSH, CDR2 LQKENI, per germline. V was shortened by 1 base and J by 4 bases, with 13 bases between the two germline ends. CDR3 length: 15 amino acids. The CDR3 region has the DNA TGTGCCAGCTCACCACTGGGACTCACGTCAGAGACCCAGTACTTC. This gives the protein CASSPLGLTSETQYF.

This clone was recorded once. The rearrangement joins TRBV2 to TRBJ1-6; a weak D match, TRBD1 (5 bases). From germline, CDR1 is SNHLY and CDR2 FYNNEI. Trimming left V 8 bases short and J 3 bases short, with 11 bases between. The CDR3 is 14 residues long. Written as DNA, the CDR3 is TGTGCCAGCGGGGGGATAATCTATAATTCACCCCTCCACTTT. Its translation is CASGGIIYNSPLHF. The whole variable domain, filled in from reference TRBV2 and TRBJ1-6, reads EPEVTQTPSHQVTQMGQEVILRCVPISNHLYFYWYRQILGQKVEFLVSFYNNEISEKSEIFDDQFSVERPDGSNFTLKIRSTKLEDSAMYFCASGGIIYNSPLHFGNGTRLTVT.

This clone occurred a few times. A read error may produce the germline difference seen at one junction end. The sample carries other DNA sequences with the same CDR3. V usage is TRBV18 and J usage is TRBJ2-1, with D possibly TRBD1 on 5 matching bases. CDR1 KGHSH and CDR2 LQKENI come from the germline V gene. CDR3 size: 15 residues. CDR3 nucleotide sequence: TGTGCCAGCTCCCCACTCATGGGGCCCCTCGATGAGCAGTTCTTC. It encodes CASSPLMGPLDEQFF. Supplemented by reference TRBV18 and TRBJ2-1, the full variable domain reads NAGVMQNPRHLVRRRGQEARLRCSPMKGHSHVYWYRQLPEEGLKFMVYLQKENIIDESGMPKERFSAEFPKEGPSILRIQQVVRGDSAAYFCASSPLMGPLDEQFFGPGTRLTVL.

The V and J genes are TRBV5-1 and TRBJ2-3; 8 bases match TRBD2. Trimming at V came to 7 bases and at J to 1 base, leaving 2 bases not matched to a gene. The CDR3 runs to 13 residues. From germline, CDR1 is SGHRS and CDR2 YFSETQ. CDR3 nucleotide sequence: TGCGCCAGCCGGGGGGGAGGCACAGATACGCAGTATTTT. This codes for CASRGGGTDTQYF.

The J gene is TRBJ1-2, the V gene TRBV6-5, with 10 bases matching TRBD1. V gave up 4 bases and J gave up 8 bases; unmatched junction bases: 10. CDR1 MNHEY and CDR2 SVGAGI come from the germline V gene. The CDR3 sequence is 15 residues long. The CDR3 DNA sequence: TGTGCCAGCAGTTCGCTCCGGACAGGGGGGGTAGGCTACACCTTC. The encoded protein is CASSSLRTGGVGYTF.

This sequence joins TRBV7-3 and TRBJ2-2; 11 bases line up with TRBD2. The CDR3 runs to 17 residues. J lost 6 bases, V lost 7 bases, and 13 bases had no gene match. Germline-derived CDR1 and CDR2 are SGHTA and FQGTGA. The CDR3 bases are TGTGCCAGCACCCGACTAGCGGGGAGGTTGGGGTCCGGGGAGCTGTTTTTT. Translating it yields CASTRLAGRLGSGELFF.

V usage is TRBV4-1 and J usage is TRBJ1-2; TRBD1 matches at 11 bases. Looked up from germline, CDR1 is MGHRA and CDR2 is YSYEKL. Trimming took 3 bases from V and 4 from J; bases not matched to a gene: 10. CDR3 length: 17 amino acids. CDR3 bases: TGCGCCAGCAGCCACGTCCCGGGACAGGGGGTTCCCTATGGCTACACCTTC. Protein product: CASSHVPGQGVPYGYTF.

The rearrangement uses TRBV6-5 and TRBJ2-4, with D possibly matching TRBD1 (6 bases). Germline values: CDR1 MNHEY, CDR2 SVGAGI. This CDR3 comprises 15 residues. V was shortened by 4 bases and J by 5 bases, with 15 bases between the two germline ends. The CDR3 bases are TGTGCCAGCAGTTTCGGCACGGACAGTCAAAACATTCAGTACTTC. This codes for CASSFGTDSQNIQYF.

The CDR3 sequence is CASTPVRGSEAFF. DNA for the CDR3: TGTGCCAGCACCCCAGTGCGAGGGAGTGAAGCTTTCTTT. The chain uses TRBV6-2 or TRBV6-3 and TRBJ1-1; D uncertain. V was pared by 7 bases and J by 7 bases, with 16 bases between. The CDR3 spans 13 residues. CDR1 and CDR2 from the germline V gene are MNHEY and SVGEGT.

CDR3 bases: TGTGCCAGCAGCTTTTGGAGCGGCAGGGGGCGCGGCTACACCTTC. Its protein is CASSFWSGRGRGYTF. The chain combines TRBV5-4 with TRBJ1-2; 8 bases agree with TRBD1. The CDR3 is 15 residues long. Germline-derived CDR1 and CDR2 are SGHNT and YYREEE (reference sequence). V lost 2 bases, J lost 8 bases, and 11 bases stayed unmatched.

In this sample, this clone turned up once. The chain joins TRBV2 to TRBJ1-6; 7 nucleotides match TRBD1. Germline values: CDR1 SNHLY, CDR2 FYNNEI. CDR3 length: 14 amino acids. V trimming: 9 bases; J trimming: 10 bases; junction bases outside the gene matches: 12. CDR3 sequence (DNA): TGTGCCAGGGGGACCGACAGGGCCGCCTCACCCCTCCACTTT. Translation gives CARGTDRAASPLHF.

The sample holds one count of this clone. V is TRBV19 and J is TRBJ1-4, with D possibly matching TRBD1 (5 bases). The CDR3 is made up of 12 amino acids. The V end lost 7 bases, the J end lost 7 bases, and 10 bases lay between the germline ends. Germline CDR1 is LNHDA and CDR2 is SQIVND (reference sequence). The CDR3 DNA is TGTGCCAGTACGGAGGGGATTGAAAAACTGTTTTTT. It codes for CASTEGIEKLFF.

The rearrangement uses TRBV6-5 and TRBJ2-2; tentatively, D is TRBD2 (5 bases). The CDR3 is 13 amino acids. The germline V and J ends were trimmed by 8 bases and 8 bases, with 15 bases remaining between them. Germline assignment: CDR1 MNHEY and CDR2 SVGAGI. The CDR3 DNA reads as TGTGCCAGCGGTAGACCCTCGGGGGGGGAGCTGTTTTTT. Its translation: CASGRPSGGELFF.

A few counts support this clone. The CDR3 spells CAWSVRGDHSPLHF. In DNA form, the CDR3 reads TGTGCCTGGAGTGTACGCGGGGACCATTCACCCCTCCACTTT. The chain has TRBV30 and TRBJ1-6; a weak D match, TRBD1 (5 bases). V lost 0 bases to trimming and J lost 8 bases, with 11 bases between them. Germline loops: CDR1 GTSNPN, CDR2 SVGIG (reference sequence). The CDR3 spans 14 residues.

In nucleotides, the CDR3 is TGCAGTGCTCGACGGCGGAATGAAGCTTTCTTT. Translating it yields CSARRRNEAFF. This rearrangement joins TRBV20-1 to TRBJ1-1; D is undetermined. The CDR3 extends over 11 amino acids. Germline-derived CDR1 and CDR2 are DFQATT and SNEGSKA (reference sequence). The ends were cut back, 5 bases at V and 7 bases at J, with 11 bases in the middle.